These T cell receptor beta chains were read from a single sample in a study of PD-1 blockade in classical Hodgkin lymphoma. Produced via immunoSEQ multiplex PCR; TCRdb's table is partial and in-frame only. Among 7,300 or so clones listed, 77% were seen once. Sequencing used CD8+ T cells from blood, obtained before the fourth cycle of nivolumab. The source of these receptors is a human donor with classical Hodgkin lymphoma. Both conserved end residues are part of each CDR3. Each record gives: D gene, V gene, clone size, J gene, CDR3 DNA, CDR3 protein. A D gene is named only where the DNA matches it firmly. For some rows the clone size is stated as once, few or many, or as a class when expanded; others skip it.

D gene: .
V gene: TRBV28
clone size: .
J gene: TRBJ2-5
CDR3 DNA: TGTGCCAGCAGTTTAGAGGGCCGGGAGACCCAGTACTTC
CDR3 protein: CASSLEGRETQYF

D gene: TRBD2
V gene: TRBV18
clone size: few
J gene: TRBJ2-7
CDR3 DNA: TGTGCCAGCTCACTTGGAGTGAGCGGGAACGCATACGAGCAGTACTTC
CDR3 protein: CASSLGVSGNAYEQYF

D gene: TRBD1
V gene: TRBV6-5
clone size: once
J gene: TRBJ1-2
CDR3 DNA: TGTGCCAGCAAGGACAGGGCCTTCTATGGCTACACCTTC
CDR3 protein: CASKDRAFYGYTF

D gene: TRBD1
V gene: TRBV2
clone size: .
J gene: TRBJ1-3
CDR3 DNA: TGTGCCAGCAGTCGGGGACAGGGTTCCTCTGGAAACACCATATATTTT
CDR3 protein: CASSRGQGSSGNTIYF

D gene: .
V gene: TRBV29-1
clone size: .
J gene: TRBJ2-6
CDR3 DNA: TGCAGCGTTGAACTGTGGCACTCTGGGGCCAACGTCCTGACTTTC
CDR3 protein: CSVELWHSGANVLTF

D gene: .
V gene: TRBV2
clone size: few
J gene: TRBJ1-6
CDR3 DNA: TGTGCCAGCAGTGGACAGTACCGCGGCGATGTACCCCTCCACTTT
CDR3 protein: CASSGQYRGDVPLHF

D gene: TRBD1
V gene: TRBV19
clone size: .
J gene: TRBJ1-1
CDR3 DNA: TGTGCCAGTAGTATACGGGAATGGAGGGGGCTTCGGACTGAAGCTTTCTTT
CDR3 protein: CASSIREWRGLRTEAFF

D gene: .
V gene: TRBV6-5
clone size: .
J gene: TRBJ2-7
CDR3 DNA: TGTGCCAGCAGTTACTCAGGGAGCAATACCGAGCAGTACTTC
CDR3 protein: CASSYSGSNTEQYF

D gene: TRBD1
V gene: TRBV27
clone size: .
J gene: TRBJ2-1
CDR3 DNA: TGTGCCAGCAGTCCTACAGGGGGCGCTTGGAATGAGCAGTTCTTC
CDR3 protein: CASSPTGGAWNEQFF

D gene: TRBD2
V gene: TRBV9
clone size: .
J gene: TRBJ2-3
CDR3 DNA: TGTGCCAGCAGCGTAGTAAGCGGGGGGACTCCAGATACGCAGTATTTT
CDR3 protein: CASSVVSGGTPDTQYF

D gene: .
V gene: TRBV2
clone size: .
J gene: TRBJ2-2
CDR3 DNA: TGTGCCAGCAGACGAACCGGGGAGCTGTTTTTT
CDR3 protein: CASRRTGELFF

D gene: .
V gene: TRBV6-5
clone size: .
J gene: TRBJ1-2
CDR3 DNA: TGTGCCAGCAGTTACGGGTTGGGGCACCTGAACTTC
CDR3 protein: CASSYGLGHLNF

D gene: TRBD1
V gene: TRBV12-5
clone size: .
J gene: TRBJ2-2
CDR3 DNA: TGTGCTAGTGGTTTGGGACAGGGGGGTGCGGCCGGGGAGCTGTTTTTT
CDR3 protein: CASGLGQGGAAGELFF

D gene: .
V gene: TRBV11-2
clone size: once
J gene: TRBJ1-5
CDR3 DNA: TGTGCCAGCAGCAATTCGGGGGACATCCAGCATTTT
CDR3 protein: CASSNSGDIQHF

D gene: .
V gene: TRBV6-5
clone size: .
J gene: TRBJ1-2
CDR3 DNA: TGTGCCAGCAGTCCGTCCGCTAACTATGGCTACACCTTC
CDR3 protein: CASSPSANYGYTF

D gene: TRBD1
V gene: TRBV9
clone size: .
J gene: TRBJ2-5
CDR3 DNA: TGTGCCAGCAGCGTAGTCGGGCTGTCTTGGGACAGGGCCATAGAGACCCAGTACTTC
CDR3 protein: CASSVVGLSWDRAIETQYF

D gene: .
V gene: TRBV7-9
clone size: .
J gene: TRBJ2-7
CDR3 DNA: TGTGCCAGCAGTACAACCGGACTCTCCTACGAGCAGTACTTC
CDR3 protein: CASSTTGLSYEQYF

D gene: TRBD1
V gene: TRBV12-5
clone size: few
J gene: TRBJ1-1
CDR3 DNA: TGTGCTAGTGGTTTGGTGCTCCAGGGGGCCACTGAAGCTTTCTTT
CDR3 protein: CASGLVLQGATEAFF

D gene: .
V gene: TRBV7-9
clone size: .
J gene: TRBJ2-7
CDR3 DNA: TGTGCCAGCAGCTTAGGGGGACAACCCTACGAGCAGTACTTC
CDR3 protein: CASSLGGQPYEQYF

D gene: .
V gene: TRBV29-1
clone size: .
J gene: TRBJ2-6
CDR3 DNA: TGCAGCGTTGCCGACAGGCACTCTGGGGCCAACGTCCTGACTTTC
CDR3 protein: CSVADRHSGANVLTF

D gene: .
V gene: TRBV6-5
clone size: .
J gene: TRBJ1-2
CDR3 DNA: TGTGCCAGCAGTTACGACGGATACTATGGCTACACCTTC
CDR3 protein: CASSYDGYYGYTF

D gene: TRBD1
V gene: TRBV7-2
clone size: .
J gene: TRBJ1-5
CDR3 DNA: TGTGCCAGCAGCCCGCAGGGGGATAGCAATCAGCCCCAGCATTTT
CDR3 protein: CASSPQGDSNQPQHF